Given below is one T cell receptor (beta chain) in context. Its target is not known. The data were obtained in a study of blood T cells in healthy people across ages. CDR1 is KGHSH and CDR2 is LQKENI in the germline V gene. This CDR3 has 16 amino acids. The V gene lost 1 base and the J gene lost 8 bases, with 15 bases spanning the gap. Sample-barcoded 5' priming and a J-beta primer mix drove a second PCR of roughly 6 to 12 cycles. TCRdb re-analysed the 5' RACE reads in MiXCR, keeping a single row per CDR3 protein. The sample shows about 970,000 distinct CDR3 sequences, roughly 47% of them seen only once. Findings and caveats of the study: Diversity of TCR beta per million T cells declined in a roughly linear way with age. The study found more naive CD4+ cells and higher diversity in long-lived than aged donors.

The specimen was blood. The chain couples TRBV18 to TRBJ1-6; D is ambiguous. This receptor was taken from a woman aged 55-69 years in good health. The CDR3 loop is CASSPLSASSDSPLHF. CDR3 in DNA: TGTGCCAGCTCACCACTGAGTGCCTCATCGGATTCACCCCTCCACTTT.